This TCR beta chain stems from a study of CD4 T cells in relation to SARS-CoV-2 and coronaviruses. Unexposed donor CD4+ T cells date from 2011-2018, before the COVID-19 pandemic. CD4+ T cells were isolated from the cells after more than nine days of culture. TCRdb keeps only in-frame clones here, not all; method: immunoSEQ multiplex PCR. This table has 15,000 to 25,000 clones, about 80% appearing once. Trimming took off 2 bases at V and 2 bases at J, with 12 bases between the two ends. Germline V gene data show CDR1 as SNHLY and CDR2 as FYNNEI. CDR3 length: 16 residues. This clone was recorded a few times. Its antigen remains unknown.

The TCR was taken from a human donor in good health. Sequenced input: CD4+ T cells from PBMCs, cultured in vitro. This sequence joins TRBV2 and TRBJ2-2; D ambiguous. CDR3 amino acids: CASSETSPRNTGELFF. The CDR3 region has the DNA TGTGCCAGCAGTGAAACCAGCCCTCGCAACACCGGGGAGCTGTTTTTT.